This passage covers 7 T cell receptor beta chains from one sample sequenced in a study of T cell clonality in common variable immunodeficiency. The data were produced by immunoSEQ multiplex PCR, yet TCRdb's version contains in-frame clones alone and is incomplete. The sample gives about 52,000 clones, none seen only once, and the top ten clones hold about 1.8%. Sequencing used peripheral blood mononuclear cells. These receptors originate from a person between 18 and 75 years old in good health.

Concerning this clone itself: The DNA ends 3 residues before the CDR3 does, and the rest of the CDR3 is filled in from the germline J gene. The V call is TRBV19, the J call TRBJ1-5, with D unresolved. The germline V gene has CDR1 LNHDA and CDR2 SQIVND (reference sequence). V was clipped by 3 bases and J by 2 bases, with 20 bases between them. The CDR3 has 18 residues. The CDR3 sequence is CASSIPRTVAGRNQPQHF. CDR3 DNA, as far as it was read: TGTGCCAGTAGTATCCCTAGGACGGTTGCGGGTCGCAATCAGCCC.

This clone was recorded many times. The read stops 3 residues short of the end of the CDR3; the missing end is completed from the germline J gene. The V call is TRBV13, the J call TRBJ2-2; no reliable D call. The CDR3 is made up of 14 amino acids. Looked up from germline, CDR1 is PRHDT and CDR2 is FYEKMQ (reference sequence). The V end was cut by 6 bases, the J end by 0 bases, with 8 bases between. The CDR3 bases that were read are TGTGCCAGCAGTGGCGACTCGAACACCGGGGAG. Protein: CASSGDSNTGE. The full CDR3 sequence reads CASSGDSNTGELFF.

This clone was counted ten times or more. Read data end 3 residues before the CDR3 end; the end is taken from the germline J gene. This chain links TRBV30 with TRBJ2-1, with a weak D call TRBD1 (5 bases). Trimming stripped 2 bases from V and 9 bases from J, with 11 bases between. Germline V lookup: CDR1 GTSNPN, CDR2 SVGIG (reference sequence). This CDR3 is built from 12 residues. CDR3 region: CAWSLQGAEQFF. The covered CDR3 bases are TGTGCCTGGAGTCTCCAAGGGGCTGAG. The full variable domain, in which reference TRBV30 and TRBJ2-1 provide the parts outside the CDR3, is SQTIHQWPATLVQPVGSPLSLECTVEGTSNPNLYWYRQAAGRGLQLLFYSVGIGQISSEVPQNLSASRPQDRQFILSSKKLLLSDSGFYLCAWSLQGAEQFFGPGTRLTVL.

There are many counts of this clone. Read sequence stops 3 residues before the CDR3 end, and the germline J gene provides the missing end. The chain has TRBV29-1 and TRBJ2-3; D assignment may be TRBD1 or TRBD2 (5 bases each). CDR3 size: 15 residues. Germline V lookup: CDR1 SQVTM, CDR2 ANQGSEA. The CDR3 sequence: CSVTSGFGGNQPQYF. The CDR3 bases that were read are TGCAGCGTAACCTCAGGGTTTGGAGGCAATCAGCCG.

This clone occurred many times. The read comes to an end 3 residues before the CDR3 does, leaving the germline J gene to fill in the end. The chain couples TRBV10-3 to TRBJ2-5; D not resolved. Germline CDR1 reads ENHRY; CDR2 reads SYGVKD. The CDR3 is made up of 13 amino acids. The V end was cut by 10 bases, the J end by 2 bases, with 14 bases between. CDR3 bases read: TGTGCCACTTATGGAGACGGGCAAGAGACC. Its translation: CATYGDGQET. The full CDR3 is CATYGDGQETQYF.

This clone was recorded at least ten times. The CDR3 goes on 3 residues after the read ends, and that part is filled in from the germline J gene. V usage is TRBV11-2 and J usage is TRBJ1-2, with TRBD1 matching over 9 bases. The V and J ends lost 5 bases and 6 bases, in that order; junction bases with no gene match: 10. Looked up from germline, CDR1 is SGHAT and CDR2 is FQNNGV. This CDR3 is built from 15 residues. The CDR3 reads CASSPGQGNYHGYTF. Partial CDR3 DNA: TGTGCCAGCAGCCCAGGACAGGGGAATTACCATGGC.

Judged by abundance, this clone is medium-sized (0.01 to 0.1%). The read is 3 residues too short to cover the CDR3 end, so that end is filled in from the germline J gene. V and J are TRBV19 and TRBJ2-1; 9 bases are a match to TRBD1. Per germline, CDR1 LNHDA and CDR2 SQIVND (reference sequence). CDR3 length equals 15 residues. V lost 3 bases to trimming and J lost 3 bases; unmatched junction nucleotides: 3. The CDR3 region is CASSIRQGGYNEQFF. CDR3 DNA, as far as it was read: TGTGCCAGTAGTATCAGACAGGGGGGCTACAATGAG.